This is a list of T cell receptor beta chains from one sample in a study of regulatory T cells in long-lasting Graves disease. MiXCR, applied by TCRdb to the multiplex PCR reads, yields one record per CDR3 protein. This table has some 230,000 distinct CDR3 sequences, about 16% appearing once. The sequenced sample was peripheral blood mononuclear cells (PBMCs), obtained at new diagnosis, from a patient treated with antithyroid drugs. The origin of the receptors is a female donor with Graves disease. The CDR3 runs from the conserved cysteine through the conserved F or W. Each record gives: V gene, D gene, J gene, clone size, CDR3 DNA, CDR3 protein. The D gene is left open where the match is weak. Size tells how often a clone was seen (once, few, many) or the class of an expanded clone, and some rows leave it out.

V gene: TRBV19; D gene: .; J gene: TRBJ2-5; clone size: many; CDR3 DNA: TGTGCCAGTAGTATAGGACGGGAATACACCCAGTACTTC; CDR3 protein: CASSIGREYTQYF
V gene: TRBV5-1; D gene: TRBD1; J gene: TRBJ2-7; clone size: many; CDR3 DNA: TGCGCCAGCAGCTTGGCCCGGGACAGCGCATACGAGCAGTACTTC; CDR3 protein: CASSLARDSAYEQYF
V gene: TRBV25-1; D gene: TRBD1; J gene: TRBJ1-4; clone size: many; CDR3 DNA: TGTGCCAGCAGTGACGCGACAGGGCCTCCTAATGAAAAACTGTTTTTT; CDR3 protein: CASSDATGPPNEKLFF
V gene: TRBV20-1; D gene: .; J gene: TRBJ2-1; clone size: .; CDR3 DNA: TGCAGTGCTAGAGGTAACTCGGTGTCCAGCTCCTACAATGAGCAGTTCTTC; CDR3 protein: CSARGNSVSSSYNEQFF
V gene: TRBV11-2; D gene: .; J gene: TRBJ2-7; clone size: many; CDR3 DNA: TGTGCCAGCAGCCCGACAGGCTCGAGCTCCTACGAGCAGTACTTC; CDR3 protein: CASSPTGSSSYEQYF
V gene: TRBV19; D gene: .; J gene: TRBJ2-7; clone size: many; CDR3 DNA: TGTGCCAGTAGTATAGGACAGGTGGACTACGAGCAGTACTTC; CDR3 protein: CASSIGQVDYEQYF
V gene: TRBV7-9; D gene: .; J gene: TRBJ1-2; clone size: many; CDR3 DNA: TGTGCCAGCAGCTTAGCCGCGCCCGGCTACACCTTC; CDR3 protein: CASSLAAPGYTF
V gene: TRBV6-1; D gene: TRBD1; J gene: TRBJ1-2; clone size: many; CDR3 DNA: TGTGCCAGCAGCCTTTTCTTGGCCTGGACAGGGGCCCCTAACTATGGCTACACCTTC; CDR3 protein: CASSLFLAWTGAPNYGYTF
V gene: TRBV9; D gene: .; J gene: TRBJ1-6; clone size: many; CDR3 DNA: TGTGCCAGCAGCGTAAACTGCTCCTATAATTCACCCCTCCACTTT; CDR3 protein: CASSVNCSYNSPLHF
V gene: TRBV20-1; D gene: .; J gene: TRBJ1-2; clone size: many; CDR3 DNA: TGCAGTGCCCGAGGAGTGGCGGGCTACACCTTC; CDR3 protein: CSARGVAGYTF
V gene: TRBV11-2; D gene: .; J gene: TRBJ2-1; clone size: .; CDR3 DNA: TGTGCCAGCAGCCAGATAGGGTACAATGAGCAGTTCTTC; CDR3 protein: CASSQIGYNEQFF
V gene: TRBV28; D gene: TRBD2; J gene: TRBJ2-1; clone size: many; CDR3 DNA: TGTGCCAGCAGTTCGGATAACAGAGCGGGAGCGAAAGGTGAGCAGTTCTTC; CDR3 protein: CASSSDNRAGAKGEQFF
V gene: TRBV5-5; D gene: .; J gene: TRBJ2-7; clone size: .; CDR3 DNA: TGTGTCAGCAGCTCCAGACTGCGGGGTTCCTACGAGCAGTACTTC; CDR3 protein: CVSSSRLRGSYEQYF
V gene: TRBV11-3; D gene: .; J gene: TRBJ2-7; clone size: many; CDR3 DNA: TGTGCCAGCAGCCTGCGTGAGGGTGGTTACGAGCAGTACTTC; CDR3 protein: CASSLREGGYEQYF
V gene: TRBV19; D gene: TRBD1; J gene: TRBJ2-3; clone size: many; CDR3 DNA: TGTGCCAGTAGTTCCCCACGGGACAGAGGCACAGATACGCAGTATTTT; CDR3 protein: CASSSPRDRGTDTQYF
V gene: TRBV7-9; D gene: TRBD2; J gene: TRBJ2-3; clone size: few; CDR3 DNA: TGTGCCACCCAGTCCAGCGGGAGGGATGGAGATACGCAGTATTTT; CDR3 protein: CATQSSGRDGDTQYF